Listed below are T cell receptor beta chains from one sample, sequenced in a study of T cell responses to AZD1222 COVID-19 vaccine. Only in-frame clones appear in the TCRdb table, and some are missing; sequencing was by immunoSEQ multiplex PCR. The sample has tens of thousands of clones, 88% seen once. Material: peripheral blood, obtained on day 0 of MenACWY control vaccination. The receptors were gathered from an adult in good health. CDR3s leave out the opening cysteine and the closing phenylalanine or tryptophan. The D gene is left open where the match is weak.

j_gene | v_gene | d_gene | len | CDR3aa
TRBJ1-1 | TRBV6-5 | - | 12 | ASSRQRKNTEAF
TRBJ1-1 | TRBV10-2 | - | 12 | ASSETPGDTEAF
TRBJ1-2 | TRBV2 | - | 11 | ATTVPANYGYT
TRBJ2-2 | TRBV3-1/TRBV3-2 | - | 14 | ASSQGGGMNTGELF
TRBJ2-7 | TRBV19 | TRBD1 | 12 | ASSGQGRSYEQY
TRBJ1-5 | TRBV14 | TRBD1 | 13 | ASSQGGGPGQPQH
TRBJ1-1 | TRBV5-4 | - | 11 | ASSLIGNTEAF
TRBJ2-3 | TRBV7-2 | - | 11 | ASSLDGGGTQY
TRBJ1-2 | TRBV7-2 | TRBD1 | 13 | ASRSGTESDYGYT
TRBJ1-1 | TRBV10-3 | - | 11 | AISAGDNTEAF
TRBJ1-3 | TRBV10-3 | - | 13 | AISAGAASGNTIY
TRBJ1-5 | TRBV7-2 | - | 13 | ASSLDPYSNQPQH
TRBJ2-1 | TRBV19 | TRBD2 | 11 | ATLAGSYNEQF
TRBJ2-2 | TRBV6-5 | - | 11 | ASSGQNTGELF
TRBJ1-1 | TRBV5-1 | TRBD1 | 11 | ASGTGGTNKAF
TRBJ2-5 | TRBV19 | TRBD2 | 13 | ASSTLAGVGETQY
TRBJ1-2 | TRBV7-2 | - | 11 | ASSPWDIYGYT
TRBJ1-5 | TRBV6-2/TRBV6-3 | - | 14 | ASSPWYVGSNQPQH
TRBJ1-5 | TRBV19 | - | 14 | ASTLGSGQGNQPQH
TRBJ1-2 | TRBV4-3 | TRBD1 | 13 | ASSPDRGLRNGYT
TRBJ1-6 | TRBV5-4 | - | 13 | ASSLYDSGNSPLH
TRBJ2-1 | TRBV2 | TRBD1 | 12 | ASSDRGRAGEQF
TRBJ1-5 | TRBV29-1 | - | 11 | SVETGSDQPQH
TRBJ1-1 | TRBV3-1/TRBV3-2 | - | 11 | ASSQMLGTEAF
TRBJ1-2 | TRBV7-9 | TRBD1 | 16 | ASSLERGTGTTNYGYT
TRBJ2-5 | TRBV23-1 | - | 13 | ASSHPRGPQETQY
TRBJ2-5 | TRBV11-2 | - | 11 | ASSLNSQETQY
TRBJ1-6 | TRBV19 | - | 14 | ASSSAGPAYNSPLH
TRBJ1-1 | TRBV5-1 | - | 11 | ASSLRGESEAF
TRBJ2-1 | TRBV11-2 | - | 11 | ASSLGGVNEQF
TRBJ2-3 | TRBV14 | TRBD1 | 12 | ASSRDRVTDTQY
TRBJ1-1 | TRBV7-2 | - | 11 | ASSLGGQMTAF
TRBJ1-1 | TRBV2 | - | 11 | ASNRREGTEAF
TRBJ2-7 | TRBV4-2 | - | 12 | ASSRSTDSYEQY
TRBJ1-3 | TRBV4-2 | - | 15 | ASSQEHSDRSGNTIY
TRBJ2-2 | TRBV6-5 | - | 14 | ASSSPRTGLPGELF
TRBJ1-2 | TRBV2 | - | 15 | ASAPEGGGYFYYGYT
TRBJ1-4 | TRBV5-1 | TRBD1 | 14 | ASSPTGGGTNEKLF
TRBJ2-2 | TRBV2 | - | 13 | ASSPIRTGTGELF
TRBJ1-2 | TRBV7-2 | - | 13 | ASSLASGGGYGYT
TRBJ1-1 | TRBV5-1 | - | 11 | ASRWQLNTEAF
TRBJ2-2 | TRBV7-9 | - | 14 | ASSARRGETDGELF
TRBJ1-5 | TRBV7-2 | - | 12 | ASSLNSINQPQH
TRBJ1-5 | TRBV6-5 | - | 13 | ASSYPGVWYQPQH
TRBJ2-7 | TRBV3-1/TRBV3-2 | - | 14 | ASSPGLSGRVAEQY
TRBJ2-3 | TRBV7-2 | TRBD2 | 14 | ASRSPAGGSTDTQY
TRBJ2-5 | TRBV7-2 | TRBD2 | 15 | ASSLGLAGGLWETQY
TRBJ1-2 | TRBV13 | - | 14 | ASSFLPDRANYGYT
TRBJ1-1 | TRBV14 | TRBD1 | 17 | ASSQATWTGGLQNTEAF
TRBJ2-1 | TRBV11-3 | TRBD1 | 12 | ASSLSGGEYEQF
TRBJ1-2 | TRBV27 | TRBD1 | 13 | ASSLDRGLFYGYT
TRBJ1-5 | TRBV5-1 | - | 14 | ASSLAGGNSNQPQH